This TCR beta chain was profiled in a study of blood T cell repertoires in COVID-19. As originally analysed: Reference gene primer amplification gave estimated nucleated cell counts. Sequencing was performed with immunoSEQ multiplex PCR; in TCRdb, only in-frame clones are kept and a portion is missing. D and trimming were read from the DNA, whereas the V and J calls and clone size are those reported in that table. The table lists under 400,000 clones, approximately 91% of them singletons, with approximately 1% in the top ten. The study drew participants aged about 18 to 89 years from 20 to 30 US areas. Grouping used clinical history reported by participants in a survey and questionnaire. This CDR3 has 14 amino acids. Germline CDR1 is LNHDA and CDR2 is SQIVND (reference sequence). Deletions cut 6 bases from V and 0 bases from J, with 9 bases between.

This chain uses TRBV19 with TRBJ1-5; D gene unclear. Input material: PBMCs or T cells enriched from blood (not recorded which). The TCR was taken from a woman aged 25 to 39 who had been exposed to COVID-19. As DNA, the CDR3 is TGTGCCAGTAGGAACGGTCATAGCAATCAGCCCCAGCATTTT. Its translation is CASRNGHSNQPQHF.